This is a list of T cell receptor beta chains from one sample in a study of shared clonotypes between healthy human individuals. Assay used: immunoSEQ multiplex PCR; TCRdb lists only in-frame clones, some missing. This sample has about 2.1 million clones, with 93% found just once. Sequenced sample: naive CD8+ T cells from PBMCs. The receptors come from a man aged 18 to 35 in good health. Some clones in this sample may be carry-over from other donors' samples. CDR3s include the opening cysteine and the closing phenylalanine or tryptophan. The D gene is left open where the match is weak. Size is stated for part of the rows, as once, few or many counts, or as a class when the clone is expanded.

D: -; V: TRBV9; J: TRBJ1-5; size: few; DNA: TGTGCCAGCAGCGTAGACGGAACTCAGCCCCAGCATTTT; CDR3: CASSVDGTQPQHF
D: -; V: TRBV7-3; J: TRBJ2-6; size: -; DNA: TGTGCCAGCAGCACCAGGGGAGTCGAACACTCTGGGGCCAACGTCCTGACTTTC; CDR3: CASSTRGVEHSGANVLTF
D: -; V: TRBV28; J: TRBJ1-1; size: -; DNA: TGTGCCAGCAGTTTGGGGATAGGGACTGAAGCTTTCTTT; CDR3: CASSLGIGTEAFF
D: -; V: TRBV15; J: TRBJ2-7; size: -; DNA: TGTGCCACCGGCGGGACAGCCTACGAGCAGTACTTC; CDR3: CATGGTAYEQYF
D: -; V: TRBV19; J: TRBJ2-7; size: -; DNA: TGTGCCAGTAGTCCCAGGGGCGGGGTAGGCTACGAGCAGTACTTC; CDR3: CASSPRGGVGYEQYF
D: TRBD2; V: TRBV28; J: TRBJ2-7; size: -; DNA: TGTGCCAGCAGTTTATCCCTAGCGGGAGAATACGAGCAGTACTTC; CDR3: CASSLSLAGEYEQYF
D: -; V: TRBV9; J: TRBJ2-1; size: -; DNA: TGTGCCAGCAGCGTAGCCGCCCAGCCCGGGAGTTATTTGGGTGAGCAGTTCTTC; CDR3: CASSVAAQPGSYLGEQFF
D: -; V: TRBV11-2; J: TRBJ1-1; size: -; DNA: TGTGCCAGCACACGACTAGTAGGGGCGAACACTGAAGCTTTCTTT; CDR3: CASTRLVGANTEAFF
D: TRBD2; V: TRBV28; J: TRBJ2-5; size: -; DNA: TGTGCCAGCAGTTTATTGGTACTAGCGGAGCCCGAAGAGACCCAGTACTTC; CDR3: CASSLLVLAEPEETQYF
D: TRBD2; V: TRBV4-2; J: TRBJ2-7; size: -; DNA: TGTGCCAGCAGCCAAGTAATTAGCGGGGCCTACGAGCAGTACTTC; CDR3: CASSQVISGAYEQYF